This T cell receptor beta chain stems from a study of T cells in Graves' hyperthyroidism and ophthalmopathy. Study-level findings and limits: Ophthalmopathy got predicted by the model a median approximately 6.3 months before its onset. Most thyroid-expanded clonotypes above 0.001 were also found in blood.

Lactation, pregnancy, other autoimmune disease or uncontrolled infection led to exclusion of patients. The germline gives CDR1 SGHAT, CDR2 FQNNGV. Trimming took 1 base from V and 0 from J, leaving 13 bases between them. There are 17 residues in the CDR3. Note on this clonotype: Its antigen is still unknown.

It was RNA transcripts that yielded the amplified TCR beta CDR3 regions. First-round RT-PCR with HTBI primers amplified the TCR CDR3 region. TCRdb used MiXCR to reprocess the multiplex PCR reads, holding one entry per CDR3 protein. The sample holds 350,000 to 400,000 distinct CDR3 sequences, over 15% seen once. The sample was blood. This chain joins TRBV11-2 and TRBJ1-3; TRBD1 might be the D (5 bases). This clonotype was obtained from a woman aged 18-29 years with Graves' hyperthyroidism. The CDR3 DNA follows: TGTGCCAGCAGCTTAGTGGGGGGGAGTTTCTCTGGAAACACCATATATTTT. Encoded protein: CASSLVGGSFSGNTIYF.